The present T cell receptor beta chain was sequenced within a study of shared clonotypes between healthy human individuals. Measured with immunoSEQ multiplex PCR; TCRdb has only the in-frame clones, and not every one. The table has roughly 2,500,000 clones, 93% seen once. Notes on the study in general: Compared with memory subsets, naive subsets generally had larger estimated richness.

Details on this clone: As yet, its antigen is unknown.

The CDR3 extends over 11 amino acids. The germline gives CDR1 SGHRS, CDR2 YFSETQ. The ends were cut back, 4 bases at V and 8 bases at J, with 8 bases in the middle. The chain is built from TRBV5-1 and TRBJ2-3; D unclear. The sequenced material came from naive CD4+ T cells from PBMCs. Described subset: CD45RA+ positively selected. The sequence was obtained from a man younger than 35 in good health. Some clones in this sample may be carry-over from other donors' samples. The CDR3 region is CASSEPPTQYF. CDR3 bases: TGCGCCAGCAGCGAACCCCCTACGCAGTATTTT.